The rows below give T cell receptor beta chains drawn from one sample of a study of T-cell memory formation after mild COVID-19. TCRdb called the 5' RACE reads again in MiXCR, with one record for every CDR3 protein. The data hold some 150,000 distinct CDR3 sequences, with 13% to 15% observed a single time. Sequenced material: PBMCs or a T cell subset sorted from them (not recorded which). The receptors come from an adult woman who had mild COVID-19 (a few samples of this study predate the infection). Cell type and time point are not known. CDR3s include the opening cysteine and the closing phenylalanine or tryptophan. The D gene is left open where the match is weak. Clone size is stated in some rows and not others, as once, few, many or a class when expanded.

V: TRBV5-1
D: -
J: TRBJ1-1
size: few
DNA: TGCGCCAGCAGCTTGGCAACCCAGGTTGCGGTTTCGGACACTGAAGCTTTCTTT
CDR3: CASSLATQVAVSDTEAFF

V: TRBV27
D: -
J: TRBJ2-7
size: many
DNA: TGTGCCAGCAGTTTACCGGACAGTACCTACGAGCAGTACTTC
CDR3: CASSLPDSTYEQYF

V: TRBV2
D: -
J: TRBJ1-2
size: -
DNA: TGTGCCAGCAGTGAAGCGCTTCGACAGTTACAAGGCTACACCTTC
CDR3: CASSEALRQLQGYTF

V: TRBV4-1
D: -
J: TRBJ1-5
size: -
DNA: TGCGCCAGCAGCCAAGATCAGGGGTTGACTCAGCCCCAGCATTTT
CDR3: CASSQDQGLTQPQHF

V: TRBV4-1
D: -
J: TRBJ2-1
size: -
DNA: TGCGCCAGCAGCCAAGTAGGCCAGAACAATGAGCAGTTCTTC
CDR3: CASSQVGQNNEQFF

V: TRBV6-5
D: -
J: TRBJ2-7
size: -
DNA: TGTGCCAGCAGTAAGGACTTCTACGAGCAGTACTTC
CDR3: CASSKDFYEQYF

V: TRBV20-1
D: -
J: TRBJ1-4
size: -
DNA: TGCAGTGCTAGAGATCGGGACACAACCCCGCGGGAAAAACTGTTTTTT
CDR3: CSARDRDTTPREKLFF

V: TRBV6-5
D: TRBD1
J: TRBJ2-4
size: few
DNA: TGTGCCAGCAGACGGACAGGGGACATAGCCAAAAACATTCAGTACTTC
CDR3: CASRRTGDIAKNIQYF

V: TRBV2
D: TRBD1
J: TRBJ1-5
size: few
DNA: TGTGCCAGCAGGCCCCAGGGGGCGGGCAATCAGCCCCAGCATTTT
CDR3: CASRPQGAGNQPQHF

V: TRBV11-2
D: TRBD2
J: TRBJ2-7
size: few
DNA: TGTGCCAGCAGCTTAGGCGCTAGCGGATTTACCTACGAGCAGTACTTC
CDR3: CASSLGASGFTYEQYF

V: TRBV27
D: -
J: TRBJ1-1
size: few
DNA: TGTGCCAGCAAGGTTGACGGGTTGGAGATGACTGAAGCTTTCTTT
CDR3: CASKVDGLEMTEAFF

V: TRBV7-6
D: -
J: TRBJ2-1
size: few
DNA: TGTGCCAGCAGCTTAGGGGATGGAACCTACAATGAGCAGTTCTTC
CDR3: CASSLGDGTYNEQFF

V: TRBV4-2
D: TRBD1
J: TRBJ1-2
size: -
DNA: TGTGCCAGCAGCCTCGGGACAGAGGGACCCTCTGGCTACACCTTC
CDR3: CASSLGTEGPSGYTF

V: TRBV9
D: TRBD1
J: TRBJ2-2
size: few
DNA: TGTGCCAGCAGCCCTCGCTCGATCAGGGGGCTTTTCACCGGGGAGCTGTTTTTT
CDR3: CASSPRSIRGLFTGELFF

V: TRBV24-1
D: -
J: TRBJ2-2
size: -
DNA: TGTGCCACCAGTGATTTGGAACCCGGGGAGCTGTTTTTT
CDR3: CATSDLEPGELFF

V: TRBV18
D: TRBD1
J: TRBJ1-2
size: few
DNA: TGTGCCAGCTCCTCCGGGACAGACTATGGCTACACCTTC
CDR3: CASSSGTDYGYTF

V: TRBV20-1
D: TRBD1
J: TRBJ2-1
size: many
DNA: TGCAGTGCCAGTGCTTTAGAGGGACAGGGGTACAATGAGCAGTTCTTC
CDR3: CSASALEGQGYNEQFF

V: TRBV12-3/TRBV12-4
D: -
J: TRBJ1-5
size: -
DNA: TGTGCCAGCAGTTTGATGTCCAATCAGCCCCAGCATTTT
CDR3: CASSLMSNQPQHF

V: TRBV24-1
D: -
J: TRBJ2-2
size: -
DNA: TGTGCCACCACGGACACGAACACCGGGGAGCTGTTTTTT
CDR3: CATTDTNTGELFF

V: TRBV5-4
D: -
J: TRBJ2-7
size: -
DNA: TGTGCCAGCAGCTTGGCCGACGAATCCATAGGAACAACCTACGAGCAGTACTTC
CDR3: CASSLADESIGTTYEQYF

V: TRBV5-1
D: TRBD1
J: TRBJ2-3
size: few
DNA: TGCGCCAGCAGCTCAGGACAGGGCTCCCAAAATCGGGATACGCAGTATTTT
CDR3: CASSSGQGSQNRDTQYF